This paragraph reports one T cell receptor beta chain. Its target is not known. The data stem from a study of cytomegalovirus exposure and HLA in healthy donors. Study results and caveats: An observed cluster of highly shared sequence variants was recorded as a likely sequencing artifact. Later work found most CMV-associated TCR beta chains apparently HLA-restricted.

The PCR contained 60 Vbeta and 13 Jbeta primers. Some clones are missing from TCRdb's copy, which holds only in-frame ones; the method was immunoSEQ multiplex PCR. Seen here are 180,000 or so clones, roughly 60% observed once, and the top ten hold around 3%. V lost 0 bases to trimming and J lost 2 bases; unmatched junction nucleotides: 5. Germline V CDR1 and CDR2: SGHNT, YYREEE (reference sequence). CDR3 length: 15 amino acids. Material for sequencing was PBMCs. V usage is TRBV5-4 and J usage is TRBJ2-7; 7 bases align to TRBD1. This sequence originates from a middle-aged man in good health and CMV-seronegative. CDR3 sequence (DNA): TGTGCCAGCAGCTTGGACCCGGGACAGACCTACGAGCAGTACTTC. Translation gives CASSLDPGQTYEQYF.